These 23 T cell receptor beta chains share one sample of origin, sequenced in a study of Ad26.COV2.S vaccination and SARS-CoV-2 variants. Assay: immunoSEQ multiplex PCR; the TCRdb copy retains only in-frame clones and omits some. In the table there are 350,000 to 400,000 clones, approximately 86% of which are singletons. Treatment indicated: around 19 received Ad26.COV2.S at low or high dose, single or two shots; a few received placebo; per-sample allocation not given. Specimens were obtained on day 63 following the first vaccine or placebo injection. The source was peripheral blood, collected in a trial of Ad26.COV2.S vaccine versus placebo. These TCRs come from a person between 18 and 65 years old who received the Ad26.COV2.S COVID-19 vaccine or a placebo.

The rearrangement links TRBV15 to TRBJ1-1, with 9 nucleotides matching TRBD1. J was trimmed by 8 bases and V by 4 bases; bases with no gene match: 8. This CDR3 has 14 amino acids. From germline, CDR1 is LNHNV and CDR2 YYDKDF (reference sequence). The CDR3 sequence is CATSKDRGPWEAFF. The DNA for the CDR3 is TGTGCCACCAGCAAGGACAGGGGTCCCTGGGAAGCTTTCTTT.

In its sample, this clone was seen once. The CDR3 spells CASSVEAEGSEAFF. In DNA form, the CDR3 reads TGTGCCAGCAGCGTAGAGGCAGAAGGGAGTGAAGCTTTCTTT. The chain has TRBV9 and TRBJ1-1; no definite D call. CDR3 length: 14 residues. The germline V gene encodes CDR1 SGDLS and CDR2 YYNGEE. V was shortened by 0 bases and J by 7 bases, with 13 bases between the two germline ends.

The rearrangement uses TRBV7-2 and TRBJ1-2; D remains unclear. The length of the CDR3 is 13 residues. CDR1 and CDR2 from the germline V gene are SGHTA and FQGNSA. The germline V and J ends were trimmed by 2 bases and 4 bases, with 8 bases remaining between them. CDR3 DNA: TGTGCCAGCAGCTTATCTGTTACCTATGGCTACACCTTC. It is translated as CASSLSVTYGYTF. The variable domain in full, completed from reference TRBV7-2 and TRBJ1-2, reads GAGVSQSPSNKVTEKGKDVELRCDPISGHTALYWYRQSLGQGLEFLIYFQGNSAPDKSGLPSDRFSAERTGGSVSTLTIQRTQQEDSAVYLCASSLSVTYGYTFGSGTRLTVV.

The chain couples TRBV5-8 to TRBJ1-1; D is unresolved. V lost 0 bases to trimming and J lost 13 bases, with 19 bases between them. The CDR3 has 14 amino acids. Germline values: CDR1 SGHTS, CDR2 YDEGEE. As DNA, the CDR3 is TGTGCCAGCAGCTTGGAATTCGGGAGCCCCTTGGTTTTCTTT. Translating gives CASSLEFGSPLVFF. Complete variable domain (other parts from reference TRBV5-8 and TRBJ1-1): EAGVTQSPTHLIKTRGQQATLRCSPISGHTSVYWYQQALGLGLQFLLWYDEGEERNRGNFPPRFSGRQFPNYSSELNVNALELEDSALYLCASSLEFGSPLVFFGQGTRLTVV.

This chain connects TRBV20-1 to TRBJ2-1, with 8 bases aligning to TRBD2. V trimming: 3 bases; J trimming: 4 bases; junction bases outside the gene matches: 5. Germline loops: CDR1 DFQATT, CDR2 SNEGSKA (reference sequence). The CDR3 length is 14 residues. The CDR3 loop is CSASPGLDYNEQFF. As DNA, the CDR3 is TGCAGTGCTAGTCCGGGACTAGATTACAATGAGCAGTTCTTC.

The chain joins TRBV19 to TRBJ1-2, with TRBD1 matching 9 bases. V shed 6 bases and J 8 bases; nucleotides not matched to a gene: 10. Germline CDR1 reads LNHDA; CDR2 reads SQIVND (reference sequence). CDR3 length: 14 residues. DNA of the CDR3: TGTGCCAGTAGCGAACAGGGGGCGCGTGGAGGCTACACCTTC. Protein sequence: CASSEQGARGGYTF.

The rearrangement uses TRBV19 and TRBJ1-2; TRBD1 agrees at 11 bases. The CDR3 is made up of 15 amino acids. V lost 6 bases, J lost 3 bases, and 6 bases stayed unmatched. Germline loops: CDR1 LNHDA, CDR2 SQIVND (reference sequence). DNA for the CDR3: TGTGCCAGTAGCCCCTCGGACAGGGGGCACTATGGCTACACCTTC. Its translation is CASSPSDRGHYGYTF.

This clone has just one count. The J gene is TRBJ1-1, the V gene TRBV5-1; D gene ambiguous. The V gene lost 4 bases and the J gene lost 1 base, with 14 bases spanning the gap. Per germline, CDR1 SGHRS and CDR2 YFSETQ. This CDR3 is built from 15 residues. The CDR3 region has the DNA TGCGCCAGCAGCCCCCTCGGACGGCAGAACACTGAAGCTTTCTTT. This encodes CASSPLGRQNTEAFF. Together with reference TRBV5-1 and TRBJ1-1, the CDR3 gives the full variable domain: KAGVTQTPRYLIKTRGQQVTLSCSPISGHRSVSWYQQTPGQGLQFLFEYFSETQRNKGNFPGRFSGRQFSNSRSEMNVSTLELGDSALYLCASSPLGRQNTEAFFGQGTRLTVV.

On this clone itself: Sequence at one end of the junction differs from germline and may be a read error. The rearrangement uses TRBV3-1 (or the pseudogene TRBV3-2) and TRBJ2-3; the match to TRBD2 covers 14 bases. Germline V lookup: CDR1 LGHDT, CDR2 YNNKEL (reference sequence). The length of the CDR3 is 16 residues. The CDR3 nucleotides read TGTGCCAGCAGCGTCGGACTAGCGGGGGGACTAGATGCGCAGTATTTT. Amino acids: CASSVGLAGGLDAQYF.

The chain is built from TRBV6-1 and TRBJ2-3, with 8 bases that match TRBD1. Germline CDR1 reads MNHNS; CDR2 reads SASEGT. With V trimmed by 0 bases and J by 4 bases, 3 bases remained unmatched. The CDR3 loop spans 15 amino acids. The chain's CDR3 is CASSEALQGADTQYF. The CDR3, as DNA: TGTGCCAGCAGTGAAGCCCTACAGGGGGCAGATACGCAGTATTTT.

This chain uses TRBV15 with TRBJ2-7; D uncertain. Germline CDR1 reads LNHNV; CDR2 reads YYDKDF (reference sequence). V lost 0 bases, J lost 5 bases, and 5 bases lay in between. This CDR3 has 12 residues. The CDR3 loop reads CATSRDLHEQYF. CDR3 DNA: TGTGCCACCAGCAGAGATCTCCACGAGCAGTACTTC.

The chain is built from TRBV7-2 and TRBJ1-1; weak D call: TRBD1 (6 bases). Trimming removed 2 bases at V and 1 base at J, with 11 bases between. Germline-derived CDR1 and CDR2 are SGHTA and FQGNSA. The CDR3 is made up of 15 amino acids. CDR3 in amino acids: CASSLSAGENTEAFF. The DNA for the CDR3 is TGTGCCAGCAGCTTATCTGCAGGGGAGAACACTGAAGCTTTCTTT.

This clone has just a few counts. The chain has TRBV11-2 and TRBJ2-3, with D possibly TRBD2 on 6 matching bases. The CDR3 is made up of 14 amino acids. V was shortened by 5 bases and J by 5 bases, with 14 bases between the two germline ends. Germline CDR1 SGHAT, CDR2 FQNNGV. CDR3 residues: CASSQTFGGDTQYF. CDR3 nucleotide sequence: TGTGCCAGCAGCCAGACATTCGGGGGAGATACGCAGTATTTT.

The chain carries TRBV12-3 or TRBV12-4 and TRBJ2-3; D might be TRBD2 (6 bases). V gave up 8 bases and J gave up 7 bases, with 10 bases separating them. The CDR3 runs 11 residues. This CDR3 reads CASRLGHTQYF. As DNA, the CDR3 is TGTGCCAGCCGACTAGGTCATACGCAGTATTTT.

In this sample, this clone turned up once. This chain joins TRBV19 and TRBJ2-7; D is ambiguous. The CDR3 spans 14 residues. Per germline, CDR1 LNHDA and CDR2 SQIVND (reference sequence). The germline V and J ends were trimmed by 1 base and 0 bases, with 7 bases remaining between them. CDR3: CASSIVGNSYEQYF. The CDR3 bases are TGTGCCAGTAGTATAGTAGGGAACTCCTACGAGCAGTACTTC.

The chain joins TRBV5-4 to TRBJ2-3; 7 bases match TRBD1. The junction had 12 bases not matched to a gene; V was cut back by 4 bases and J by 4 bases. The CDR3 loop spans 16 amino acids. CDR1 is SGHNT and CDR2 is YYREEE in the germline V gene (reference sequence). CDR3: CASSIRTGGNSDTQYF. CDR3 in DNA: TGTGCCAGCAGCATTCGGACAGGTGGTAATTCAGATACGCAGTATTTT.

The chain links TRBV6-5 to TRBJ2-3; D may match TRBD1 or TRBD2 (7 bases each). CDR1 and CDR2 from the germline V gene are MNHEY and SVGAGI. The CDR3 loop spans 14 amino acids. V was trimmed by 6 bases and J by 5 bases, leaving 15 bases between them. The CDR3 DNA reads as TGTGCCAGCAGCTCCCCAGGGGGGGGAGATACGCAGTATTTT. Translating it yields CASSSPGGGDTQYF.

V usage is TRBV7-9 and J usage is TRBJ1-1; TRBD1 agrees at 7 bases. Per the germline V gene, CDR1 is SEHNR and CDR2 is FQNEAQ (reference sequence). The CDR3 totals 13 residues. V shed 7 bases, J shed 1 base, and the junction held 3 bases outside the gene matches. The CDR3 DNA is TGTGCCAGCACTACAGGGGCGAACACTGAAGCTTTCTTT. Translating it yields CASTTGANTEAFF.

This chain links TRBV5-6 with TRBJ2-3; 14 nucleotides line up with TRBD2. Per the germline V gene, CDR1 is SGHDT and CDR2 is YYEEEE. The CDR3 length is 17 residues. The J segment lost 4 bases and the V segment lost 3 bases, leaving 7 bases of the junction unmatched. CDR3 DNA: TGTGCCAGCAGCTCCACGACTAGCGGGGGGGCAGCAGATACGCAGTATTTT. Encoded protein: CASSSTTSGGAADTQYF. Combining the CDR3 with reference TRBV5-6 and TRBJ2-3 gives the whole variable domain DAGVTQSPTHLIKTRGQQVTLRCSPKSGHDTVSWYQQALGQGPQFIFQYYEEEERQRGNFPDRFSGHQFPNYSSELNVNALLLGDSALYLCASSSTTSGGAADTQYFGPGTRLTVL.

This clone was found once. The CDR3 bases are TGTGCCAGCAGCCCTGGGGGGCCCGGACAGGGTCTCCCAGATACGCAGTATTTT. This sequence encodes CASSPGGPGQGLPDTQYF. The rearrangement uses TRBV5-6 and TRBJ2-3; 8 bases line up with TRBD1. Germline V CDR1 and CDR2: SGHDT, YYEEEE. The CDR3 is 18 amino acids. With 4 bases clipped from V and 4 bases from J, the junction kept 17 bases outside the gene matches.

V and J are TRBV12-3 or TRBV12-4 and TRBJ1-3; D is ambiguous. V was pared by 6 bases and J by 4 bases, with 10 bases between. The CDR3 totals 13 residues. DNA of the CDR3: TGTGCCAGCAGCGAGTGGGGAGGAAACACCATATATTTT. Its protein product is CASSEWGGNTIYF.

V is TRBV3-1 (or the pseudogene TRBV3-2) and J is TRBJ2-3, with D perhaps TRBD2 (5 bases). Trimming removed 0 bases at V and 4 bases at J, with 11 bases between. The CDR3 covers 15 residues. CDR1 is LGHDT and CDR2 is YNNKEL in the germline V gene (reference sequence). The DNA of the CDR3 is TGTGCCAGCAGCCAAGATCTAGCTGCTCCAGATACGCAGTATTTT. Its protein is CASSQDLAAPDTQYF.

This clone is a singleton in its sample. This chain links TRBV19 with TRBJ1-2; tentatively, D is TRBD1 (5 bases). Germline V gives CDR1 LNHDA, CDR2 SQIVND (reference sequence). The CDR3 is made up of 12 amino acids. Trimming left V 10 bases short and J 4 bases short, with 13 bases between. CDR3 sequence reads: CATPDGGYGYTF. For the CDR3, the DNA is TGTGCCACCCCAGACGGGGGCTATGGCTACACCTTC.